The 26 T cell receptor beta chains reported below all come from one sample, sequenced in a study of circulating tumor DNA in untreated peripheral T-cell lymphoma. This table comes from immunoSEQ multiplex PCR, and its TCRdb copy is limited to in-frame clones, with some not included. Among roughly 7,000 clones listed, about 75% were seen once. Sequencing input: tumor tissue. The receptors originated from a human donor with peripheral T-cell lymphoma.

The genes are TRBV5-1 and TRBJ2-5; D might be TRBD1 (6 bases). This CDR3 is 14 amino acids long. The V and J ends lost 2 bases and 4 bases respectively, with 12 bases between them. The germline gives CDR1 SGHRS, CDR2 YFSETQ. This chain's CDR3 is CASSLAGDGETQYF. The CDR3 bases are TGCGCCAGCAGCTTAGCAGGGGACGGAGAGACCCAGTACTTC.

The J gene is TRBJ2-1, the V gene TRBV28, with a possible D match to TRBD2 (6 bases). CDR3 length: 12 amino acids. Between the trimmed V and J ends, which lost 5 bases and 12 bases, there was a span of 14 bases. Germline CDR1 MDHEN, CDR2 SYDVKM. CDR3 nucleotide sequence: TGTGCCAGCAGTGGGACTGCGAGGCGGCAGTTCTTC. This translates into CASSGTARRQFF.

V gene TRBV6-8 combines with J gene TRBJ2-2; maybe TRBD2 (5 bases). The CDR3 runs to 12 residues. Germline lookup yields CDR1 MNHGY and CDR2 SAAAGT. V lost 7 bases, J lost 6 bases, and 9 bases lay in between. This CDR3 reads CASTTRAGELFF. The CDR3 nucleotides read TGTGCCAGCACCACGAGGGCCGGGGAGCTGTTTTTT.

The chain uses TRBV14 and TRBJ2-5; 11 bases agree with TRBD2. CDR1 and CDR2 (germline): SGHDN, FVKESK. The trim removed 4 bases at V and 2 bases at J, leaving 6 bases unmatched. The CDR3 covers 16 residues. The DNA of the CDR3 is TGTGCCAGCAGCCTCGTAGCGGGAGGGCCGCAAGAGACCCAGTACTTC. This translates into CASSLVAGGPQETQYF.

The J gene is TRBJ2-1, the V gene TRBV12-5; TRBD2 matches at 11 bases. CDR1 is LGHNT, CDR2 FRNRAP, per germline. This CDR3 is 14 amino acids long. The CDR3 bases are TGTGCCAGCAAACTAGCGGGAGTGGGGAATGAGCAGTTCTTC. This codes for CASKLAGVGNEQFF.

V is TRBV30 and J is TRBJ1-5; 8 nucleotides match TRBD1. CDR3 length: 13 residues. J lost 5 bases, V lost 6 bases, and 6 bases had no gene match. Germline assignment: CDR1 GTSNPN and CDR2 SVGIG (reference sequence). The CDR3 loop reads CACLTGADQPQHF. For the CDR3, the DNA is TGTGCCTGCCTGACAGGGGCGGATCAGCCCCAGCATTTT.

The chain carries TRBV28 and TRBJ1-4, with 7 bases lining up with TRBD1. The CDR3 is 19 amino acids. Germline assignment: CDR1 MDHEN and CDR2 SYDVKM. The V segment lost 7 bases and the J segment 0 bases; nucleotides outside the gene matches: 17. The CDR3 loop is CASTLLRDSLRATNEKLFF. As DNA, the CDR3 is TGTGCCAGCACCCTCCTCCGGGACAGCCTCCGTGCAACTAATGAAAAACTGTTTTTT.

In this sample, this clone turned up once. The chain couples TRBV28 to TRBJ1-2; no firm D call. Germline V gene lookup returns CDR1 MDHEN and CDR2 SYDVKM. V was cut by 6 bases and J by 4 bases, with 15 bases left in between. This CDR3 is 14 amino acids long. CDR3: CASSPTSPFYGYTF. Here the CDR3 DNA reads TGTGCCAGCAGCCCTACCTCCCCATTCTATGGCTACACCTTC.

This clone was observed a few times. V and J are TRBV11-3 and TRBJ2-7; TRBD1 matches 8 bases. The CDR3 covers 14 residues. The germline gives CDR1 SGHNT, CDR2 YENEEA. The V gene end was trimmed by 4 bases and the J gene end by 4 bases; junction bases not matched to a gene: 6. The CDR3 protein is CASSSGGPGYEQYF. In nucleotides, the CDR3 is TGTGCCAGCAGCTCAGGGGGCCCTGGGTACGAGCAGTACTTC.

The chain recombines TRBV28 with TRBJ2-3; 7 bases match TRBD1. This CDR3 comprises 17 residues. Germline V gene sequence: CDR1 MDHEN, CDR2 SYDVKM. Germline trimming cut 5 bases from V and 0 bases from J; bases unmatched to any gene: 11. The DNA of the CDR3 is TGTGCCAGCAGTCCGACCATTGGGACAGCCAGCACAGATACGCAGTATTTT. It translates to CASSPTIGTASTDTQYF.

The chain recombines TRBV19 with TRBJ2-3; 9 bases align to TRBD1. The CDR3 is made up of 17 amino acids. Germline V CDR1 and CDR2: LNHDA, SQIVND (reference sequence). Germline trimming cut 4 bases from V and 4 bases from J; bases unmatched to any gene: 12. DNA for the CDR3: TGTGCCAGTAGTACCCCTATCGACAGGGGGATGGCAGATACGCAGTATTTT. It translates to CASSTPIDRGMADTQYF.

This clone has only a few counts. This CDR3 reads CASSSGTSGRTDTQYF. DNA for the CDR3: TGTGCCAGCAGCTCAGGGACTAGCGGGAGAACAGATACGCAGTATTTT. This chain joins TRBV28 and TRBJ2-3, with 14 bases that match TRBD2. Germline V lookup: CDR1 MDHEN, CDR2 SYDVKM. After removal of 6 bases from V and 3 bases from J, the junction contained 5 bases not matched to a gene. The CDR3 contains 16 residues.

This chain links TRBV19 with TRBJ1-5; D may be TRBD1 (5 bases). The CDR3 loop spans 12 amino acids. With 7 bases removed from V and 4 bases from J, the gap between germline ends came to 8 bases. CDR1 and CDR2 from the germline V gene are LNHDA and SQIVND (reference sequence). The CDR3 region has the DNA TGTGCCAGTACTCCAGGGAATCAGCCCCAGCATTTT. The encoded protein is CASTPGNQPQHF.

The rearrangement joins TRBV19 to TRBJ1-1, with a possible D match to TRBD1 (5 bases). Germline CDR1 LNHDA, CDR2 SQIVND (reference sequence). The germline V and J ends were trimmed by 6 bases and 5 bases, with 13 bases remaining between them. CDR3 length: 13 residues. CDR3 in amino acids: CASRPGLGTEAFF. The CDR3 DNA reads TGTGCCAGTAGGCCAGGGTTGGGGACTGAAGCTTTCTTT.

The chain couples TRBV6-8 to TRBJ2-2; D ambiguous. The V end was cut by 6 bases, the J end by 3 bases, with 11 bases between. The germline V gene encodes CDR1 MNHGY and CDR2 SAAAGT. CDR3 length equals 14 residues. The CDR3 bases are TGTGCCAGCAGCGGTGGGTTGTACACCGGGGAGCTGTTTTTT. Its protein product is CASSGGLYTGELFF.

The chain joins TRBV15 to TRBJ1-1; D might be TRBD1 (6 bases). This CDR3 has 14 residues. Trimming removed 4 bases at V and 4 bases at J, with 13 bases between. Germline V gene lookup returns CDR1 LNHNV and CDR2 YYDKDF (reference sequence). This chain's CDR3 is CATSKQGGVTEAFF. The CDR3 region has the DNA TGTGCCACCAGCAAACAGGGAGGGGTCACTGAAGCTTTCTTT. The entire variable domain, with the rest obtained from reference TRBV15 and TRBJ1-1, is as follows: DAMVIQNPRYQVTQFGKPVTLSCSQTLNHNVMYWYQQKSSQAPKLLFHYYDKDFNNEADTPDNFQSRRPNTSFCFLDIRSPGLGDTAMYLCATSKQGGVTEAFFGQGTRLTVV.

CDR3: CASKRPGREWETQYF. CDR3 sequence (DNA): TGTGCCAGCAAAAGGCCCGGGAGGGAGTGGGAGACCCAGTACTTC. This chain uses TRBV28 with TRBJ2-5; 8 bases are a match to TRBD2. After removal of 7 bases from V and 5 bases from J, the junction contained 12 bases not matched to a gene. The CDR3 is 15 residues long. The V gene's germline CDR1 is MDHEN and CDR2 SYDVKM.

This clone was recorded only once. CDR3 coding DNA: TGTGCCAGCAGTTACCGCGGACAGATAGAAGCTTTCTTT. This encodes CASSYRGQIEAFF. The chain links TRBV6-8 to TRBJ1-1; perhaps TRBD1 as D (6 bases). Looked up from germline, CDR1 is MNHGY and CDR2 is SAAAGT. Trimming removed 2 bases from V and 8 bases from J, with 12 bases in between. This CDR3 region has 13 residues.

The gene calls are TRBV10-2 and TRBJ1-5; perhaps TRBD1 as D (5 bases). V lost 4 bases to trimming and J lost 4 bases, with 11 bases between them. The CDR3 has 14 residues. Germline lookup yields CDR1 WSHSY and CDR2 SAAADI. The CDR3 bases are TGCGCCAGCAGTGTGGGGACGGTTAATCAGCCCCAGCATTTT. Translating gives CASSVGTVNQPQHF.

CDR3 region: CASREREGQGGELFF. The CDR3 DNA is TGTGCCAGCAGGGAACGGGAGGGCCAGGGCGGGGAGCTGTTTTTT. The chain recombines TRBV2 with TRBJ2-2; 8 bases agree with TRBD2. Germline CDR1 and CDR2: SNHLY and FYNNEI. V was clipped by 6 bases and J by 7 bases; unmatched bases: 10. The CDR3 length is 15 residues.

The J gene is TRBJ2-5, the V gene TRBV12-5, with D perhaps being TRBD1 or TRBD2 (5 bases each). The CDR3 is made up of 13 amino acids. Germline V lookup: CDR1 LGHNT, CDR2 FRNRAP. The chain's CDR3 is CASTGAPEETQYF. In nucleotides, the CDR3 is TGTGCCAGCACCGGGGCCCCGGAAGAGACCCAGTACTTC.

The chain couples TRBV15 to TRBJ2-3; D may correspond to TRBD1 or TRBD2 (5 bases each). This CDR3 region has 14 residues. Germline lookup yields CDR1 LNHNV and CDR2 YYDKDF (reference sequence). The V end lost 9 bases, the J end lost 3 bases, and 16 bases lay between the germline ends. CDR3 sequence reads: CATSRDVLTDTQYF. In nucleotides, the CDR3 is TGTGCCACTTCGAGGGACGTTCTTACAGATACGCAGTATTTT.

This sequence joins TRBV10-1 and TRBJ2-1, with D perhaps TRBD2 (6 bases). The CDR3 totals 16 residues. Looked up from germline, CDR1 is WNHNN and CDR2 is SYGVQD (reference sequence). Trimming took off 0 bases at V and 3 bases at J, with 12 bases between the two ends. CDR3 residues: CASSESRAGFYNEQFF. DNA of the CDR3: TGCGCCAGCAGTGAGTCAAGAGCGGGTTTCTACAATGAGCAGTTCTTC.

This clone was observed a few times. J is TRBJ1-5 and V is TRBV19, with TRBD1 as a possible D gene (6 bases). V shed 5 bases and J shed 2 bases, with 13 bases lying between them. CDR3 length: 15 amino acids. Germline values: CDR1 LNHDA, CDR2 SQIVND (reference sequence). CDR3 bases: TGTGCCAGTAGTCTTACAGGGTGGCGCAATCAGCCCCAGCATTTT. Translation gives CASSLTGWRNQPQHF.

The chain carries TRBV28 and TRBJ1-1; D gene uncertain. The CDR3 has 14 residues. CDR1 is MDHEN, CDR2 SYDVKM, per germline. The ends were cut back, 7 bases at V and 1 base at J, with 13 bases in the middle. The CDR3 nucleotides are TGTGCCAGCAATGAAGGGAAGTCGAACACTGAAGCTTTCTTT. Protein sequence: CASNEGKSNTEAFF.

This chain links TRBV28 with TRBJ2-2, with TRBD1 as a possible D gene (6 bases). Germline V CDR1 and CDR2: MDHEN, SYDVKM. The CDR3 contains 16 residues. V was trimmed by 6 bases and J by 6 bases, leaving 20 bases between them. CDR3 residues: CASRTGQTGSPGELFF. The CDR3 DNA is TGTGCCAGCAGGACGGGACAAACAGGGAGTCCCGGGGAGCTGTTTTTT. Combining the CDR3 with reference TRBV28 and TRBJ2-2 gives the whole variable domain DVKVTQSSRYLVKRTGEKVFLECVQDMDHENMFWYRQDPGLGLRLIYFSYDVKMKEKGDIPEGYSVSREKKERFSLILESASTNQTSMYLCASRTGQTGSPGELFFGEGSRLTVL.